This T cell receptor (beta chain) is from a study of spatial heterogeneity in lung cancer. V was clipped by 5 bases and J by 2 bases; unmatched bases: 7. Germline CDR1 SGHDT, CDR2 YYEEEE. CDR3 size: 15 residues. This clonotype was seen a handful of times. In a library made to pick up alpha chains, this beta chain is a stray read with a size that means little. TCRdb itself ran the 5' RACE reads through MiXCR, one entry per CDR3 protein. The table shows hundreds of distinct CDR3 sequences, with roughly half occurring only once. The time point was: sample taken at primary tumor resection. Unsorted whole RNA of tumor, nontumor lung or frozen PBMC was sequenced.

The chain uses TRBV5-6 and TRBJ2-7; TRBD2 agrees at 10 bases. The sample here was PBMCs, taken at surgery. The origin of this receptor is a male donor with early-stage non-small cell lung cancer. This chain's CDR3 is CASSPGLALPYEQYF. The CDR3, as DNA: TGTGCCAGCAGTCCGGGACTAGCGCTACCCTACGAGCAGTACTTC.